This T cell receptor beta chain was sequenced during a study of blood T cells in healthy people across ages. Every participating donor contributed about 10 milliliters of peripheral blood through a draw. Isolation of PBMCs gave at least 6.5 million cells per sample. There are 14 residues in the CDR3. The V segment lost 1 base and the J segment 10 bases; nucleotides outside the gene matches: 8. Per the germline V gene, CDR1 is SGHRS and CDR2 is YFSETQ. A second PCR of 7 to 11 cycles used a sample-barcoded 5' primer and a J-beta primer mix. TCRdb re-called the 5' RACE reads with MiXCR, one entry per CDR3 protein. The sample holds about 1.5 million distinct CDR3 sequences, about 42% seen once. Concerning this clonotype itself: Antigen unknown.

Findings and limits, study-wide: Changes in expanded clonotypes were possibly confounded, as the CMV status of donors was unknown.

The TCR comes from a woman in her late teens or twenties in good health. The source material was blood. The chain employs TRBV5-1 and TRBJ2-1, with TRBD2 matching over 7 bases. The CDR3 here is CASSLSGGQREQFF. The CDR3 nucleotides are TGCGCCAGCAGCTTGTCGGGAGGCCAGAGGGAGCAGTTCTTC. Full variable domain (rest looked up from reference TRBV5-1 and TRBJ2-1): KAGVTQTPRYLIKTRGQQVTLSCSPISGHRSVSWYQQTPGQGLQFLFEYFSETQRNKGNFPGRFSGRQFSNSRSEMNVSTLELGDSALYLCASSLSGGQREQFFGPGTRLTVL.